This T cell receptor (beta chain) comes out of a study of shared clonotypes between healthy human individuals (dated by TCRdb to about 2020). Regarding the study in general: A couple of women and a few men aged 18 to 49 years were included in the cohort. For each donor, three plates each were used for CD4 naive and CD4 memory, two plates were used for CD8 naive, and one plate was used for CD8 memory. To estimate repertoire size and how much clonotypes are shared between individuals, the study performed deep sequencing of blood TCR repertoires from five healthy adults. Libraries were prepared and TCR repertoires were sequenced by different laboratories using diverse techniques, in order to increase sequencing depth and limit assay-specific biases. Per donor, leukapheresis produced somewhere between about 0.85 and 9.5 billion PBMCs.

CD8 naive samples were obtained by positive selection for CCR7 among CD45RO-negative cells, yielding a CD45RA+CCR7+ population from which TemRA cells were excluded. The donors were healthy, HIV-negative adults who had no recently reported acute infections or vaccinations. Every donor was a Caucasian adult living in Nashville, Tennessee, USA. Blood was collected by leukapheresis, and PBMCs were isolated by Ficoll-Histopaque density gradient centrifugation and then cryopreserved in liquid nitrogen vapor phase. Purity and quantity of every magnetically sorted T cell population were checked by analytical flow cytometry. Genomic DNA was isolated from each sorted fraction and quantified by UV absorbance on a Nanodrop 2000c. Using the deep immunoSEQ assay, multiplex PCR amplified TCR CDR3 regions from genomic DNA. For each cell subset, the extracted genomic DNA was distributed evenly across all wells of several immunoSEQ 96-well plates, and each plate served as one replicate. For sorted subsets, each replicate PCR was loaded with about 0.2 ug genomic DNA, equivalent to 32,000 or so T cell genomes. Purified libraries were quantified with a Qubit 3.0 fluorometer, sized on a Bioanalyzer 2100, and re-quantified with the KAPA Library Quantification kit. Every immunoSEQ 96-well plate was sequenced on a separate single-read 150-cycle Illumina NextSeq 550 flow cell. As for how the authors treated the data: The immunoSEQ output contained only junctional sequences without quality scores, so filtering could not match that applied to full-length reads. To assign V/J genes and CDR3, sequences were annotated against IMGT germline references using PyIR, a Python wrapper for IgBLAST v1.9. Reads were filtered out if the reads had weak V/J assignments (E-value above 1e-6), no CDR3, stop codons, out-of-frame junctions, or ambiguous translated residues. V3J clonotypes were defined as sequences sharing the same inferred V gene, J gene, and CDR3 amino acid sequence. Percentage overlap between repertoires was computed as shared unique clonotypes divided by the size of the smaller repertoire. Repertoire richness was assessed with RTK rarefaction, the Chao1 estimator, and Recon v2.1 estimates of unobserved clonotypes. OLGA was used to compute generation probabilities for all TCRbeta clonotypes that the gDNA method yielded from a handful of donors. TCRdb holds this immuneACCESS table with in-frame rearrangements only. Some clones are missing; in checked studies, unresolved V genes explain under half, and the rest has no known cause. Clonal size and the V and J genes are those of that table, whereas D and trimming came from the DNA. The sample data list roughly 2,000,000 clones, and approximately 95% of these were observed just once. Around 1.2% of the sample is held by the ten biggest clonotypes.

Results and caveats for the whole study, not just this receptor: Sampling was restricted to blood, and TCR repertoires in tissues likely differ from the TCR repertoires found in blood. Clonotypes shared by all four sorted-subset donors showed higher generation probabilities than non-shared clonotypes. Based on pairwise subsampling, the degree of clonotype sharing among donors was expected to be affected by sequencing depth. Estimated clonotype richness was generally larger for naive than for memory subsets. Because the study included only a small number of donors, the genetic and exposure-history diversity represented was limited. Incomplete sequencing was indicated by rarefaction of sorted-subset datasets, despite the large sequencing depth. Across several donors, about 4.5% of naive CD4, roughly 3.5% of naive CD8, 2.3% of memory CD4, and around 0.4% of memory CD8 clonotypes were shared.

Concerning this clone itself: Its target antigen remains unknown. Base qualities were left out, and no much larger clone turns up one base away.

CDR1 and CDR2 (GTSNPN, SVGIG) derive from the germline V gene (reference sequence). At the junction V is shortened by 7 bases and J by 9 bases, with 21 bases in between. Taken from cysteine to phenylalanine, the CDR3 has 13 residues. The read is trimmed to its CDR3 DNA, 39 bases read in frame from base 1. The chain is assembled from TRBV30 and TRBJ1-1; TRBD1 could be the D gene, as 5 bases match. The receptor comes from a young man in good health. Sequenced: naive CD8+ T cells sorted from blood. Read against the paper, the sample's cell subset or site label means: CD45RA+CCR7+. This receptor carries the CDR3 CASVQGGGPQAFF. DNA sequence: TGTGCCTCCGTCCAGGGTGGAGGACCTCAAGCTTTCTTT.